A single sample gave rise to the 17 T cell receptor beta chains below, sequenced in a study of blood T cells in healthy people across ages. Primers used in a second PCR of roughly 7 to 12 cycles were a sample-barcoded 5' primer and a J-beta primer mix. One entry per CDR3 protein, called by TCRdb with MiXCR from the 5' RACE reads. Here the sample spans 1.5 million to 2 million distinct CDR3 sequences, roughly 49% being singletons. Sequencing was done on a sample of blood. The source of these receptors is a woman aged 40 to 50 in good health.

This chain links TRBV6-5 with TRBJ2-3, with TRBD2 matching 9 bases. V dropped 8 bases and J dropped 1; count of bases not matched to a gene: 4. The CDR3 runs 14 residues. The germline gives CDR1 MNHEY, CDR2 SVGAGI. CDR3 DNA sequence: TGTGCCAGCTGCGGGGGGGCTCGCACAGATACGCAGTATTTT. Its protein product is CASCGGARTDTQYF.

In its sample, this clonotype was seen many times. The rearrangement uses TRBV29-1 and TRBJ2-5, with TRBD1 as a possible D gene (5 bases). Germline V lookup: CDR1 SQVTM, CDR2 ANQGSEA. V lost 1 base to trimming and J lost 1 base, with 13 bases between them. CDR3 size: 15 residues. CDR3 coding DNA: TGCAGCGTTGAAGGTGTAGCAGGGCGCCAAGAGACCCAGTACTTC. The encoded protein is CSVEGVAGRQETQYF.

This chain joins TRBV27 and TRBJ1-6, with 7 bases lining up with TRBD1. J lost 6 bases, V lost 0 bases, and 2 bases had no gene match. Germline assignment: CDR1 MNHEY and CDR2 SMNVEV (reference sequence). The CDR3 contains 15 residues. Here the CDR3 reads CASSLSPGGNSPLHF. In DNA, the CDR3 is TGTGCCAGCAGTTTATCGCCAGGGGGTAATTCACCCCTCCACTTT.

This sequence joins TRBV6-5 and TRBJ1-2; 8 positions match TRBD1. CDR3 size: 18 residues. Germline loops: CDR1 MNHEY, CDR2 SVGAGI. After removal of 4 bases from V and 2 bases from J, the junction contained 15 bases not matched to a gene. The CDR3 region has the DNA TGTGCCAGCAGTTCAGGACAGGGAGGGAGCTACGGGAACTATGGCTACACCTTC. It is translated as CASSSGQGGSYGNYGYTF.

The gene calls are TRBV7-9 and TRBJ2-5; 7 positions agree with TRBD2. The J call is in doubt because the DNA end fits TRBJ2-7 better. Germline CDR1 SEHNR, CDR2 FQNEAQ (reference sequence). The CDR3 is 14 residues long. The CDR3 DNA follows: TGTGCCAGCAGCCTCCGGGGGGTTTCCCTCGAGCAGTACTTC. Its translation: CASSLRGVSLEQYF.

This clonotype occurred a few times. The chain has TRBV7-2 and TRBJ2-3; no reliable D call. Germline values: CDR1 SGHTA, CDR2 FQGNSA. The V end lost 4 bases, the J end lost 6 bases, and 11 bases lay between the germline ends. The CDR3 contains 13 residues. DNA of the CDR3: TGTGCCAGCAGCTATACATGGGTCGATACGCAGTATTTT. Its protein product is CASSYTWVDTQYF. The variable domain in full, with the rest retrieved from reference TRBV7-2 and TRBJ2-3, is GAGVSQSPSNKVTEKGKDVELRCDPISGHTALYWYRQSLGQGLEFLIYFQGNSAPDKSGLPSDRFSAERTGGSVSTLTIQRTQQEDSAVYLCASSYTWVDTQYFGPGTRLTVL.

J is TRBJ2-7 and V is TRBV18, with 7 nucleotides matching TRBD2. This CDR3 spans 17 amino acids. The ends lost 0 bases at V and 6 bases at J; junction bases unmatched: 14. Germline CDR1 KGHSH, CDR2 LQKENI. CDR3 region: CASSPPVSGALKGEQYF. CDR3 sequence (DNA): TGTGCCAGCTCACCACCCGTGAGCGGGGCACTCAAAGGCGAGCAGTACTTC.

This rearrangement joins TRBV20-1 to TRBJ2-2; 9 nucleotides align to TRBD1. This CDR3 spans 14 amino acids. Germline CDR1 is DFQATT and CDR2 is SNEGSKA (reference sequence). The J segment lost 7 bases and the V segment lost 5 bases, leaving 8 bases of the junction unmatched. CDR3 nucleotides: TGCAGTGCTGCCGGGACAGGGAGGTTCGGGGAGCTGTTTTTT. This codes for CSAAGTGRFGELFF.

The genes are TRBV7-9 and TRBJ2-1, with D hard to call. V was pared by 1 base and J by 5 bases, with 9 bases between. Germline V lookup: CDR1 SEHNR, CDR2 FQNEAQ (reference sequence). The CDR3 is made up of 14 amino acids. Written as DNA, the CDR3 is TGTGCCAGCAGCTTAGGGGCAGTAAACAATGAGCAGTTCTTC. This translates into CASSLGAVNNEQFF.

J is TRBJ2-1 and V is TRBV7-8; 10 nucleotides align to TRBD2. J was trimmed by 7 bases and V by 5 bases; bases with no gene match: 17. The germline V gene has CDR1 SGHVS and CDR2 FQNEAQ. CDR3 length: 18 amino acids. Written as DNA, the CDR3 is TGTGCCAGCAGCCACGACGTAAGCGGGGGGGCGATTTGGAATGAGCAGTTCTTC. Protein product: CASSHDVSGGAIWNEQFF.

Here the CDR3 DNA reads TGTGCCACCAGTGACCGGGGACTAGCGGGGAACAATGAGCAGTTCTTC. Encoded protein: CATSDRGLAGNNEQFF. The chain is built from TRBV24-1 and TRBJ2-1, with 13 bases matching TRBD2. The CDR3 consists of 16 residues. J was trimmed by 5 bases and V by 4 bases; bases with no gene match: 4. In germline, CDR1 is KGHDR, CDR2 SFDVKD.

This clonotype has more than one count but fewer than ten. The chain employs TRBV7-6 and TRBJ2-4, with 11 bases that match TRBD2. The closer fit of TRBJ2-7 to the DNA end suggests the J call may be wrong. Germline-derived CDR1 and CDR2 are SGHVS and FNYEAQ. CDR3 size: 16 residues. CDR3 nucleotide sequence: TGTGCCAGCAGCTTTTCCATAGCGGGGGGGCGTAACGAGCAGTACTTC. It encodes CASSFSIAGGRNEQYF.

This clonotype was counted many times. This chain links TRBV9 with TRBJ2-3, with D possibly TRBD1 on 6 matching bases. From germline, CDR1 is SGDLS and CDR2 YYNGEE. The CDR3 is 14 amino acids. The V end lost 3 bases, the J end lost 2 bases, and 10 bases lay between the germline ends. CDR3 region: CASSGRGSTDTQYF. The CDR3 bases are TGTGCCAGCAGCGGTAGGGGGTCCACAGATACGCAGTATTTT. Drawing the rest from reference TRBV9 and TRBJ2-3, the complete variable domain is DSGVTQTPKHLITATGQRVTLRCSPRSGDLSVYWYQQSLDQGLQFLIQYYNGEERAKGNILERFSAQQFPDLHSELNLSSLELGDSALYFCASSGRGSTDTQYFGPGTRLTVL.

This chain connects TRBV29-1 to TRBJ1-4; unclear D gene. This CDR3 comprises 13 residues. The germline CDR1 and CDR2 sequences are SQVTM and ANQGSEA. V was cut by 7 bases and J by 8 bases, with 17 bases left in between. Written as DNA, the CDR3 is TGCAGCGGGCAGGTGGCCTTAGGGGAAAAACTGTTTTTT. The encoded protein is CSGQVALGEKLFF.

As regards this clonotype: The junction does not match germline at one end; this may be a read error. This sequence joins TRBV4-3 and TRBJ1-3; D possibly corresponds to TRBD1 (5 bases). This CDR3 is built from 17 residues. Per the germline V gene, CDR1 is LGHNA and CDR2 is YSLEER. The CDR3 nucleotides read TGCGCCAGCAGCCAAGATTTGGGGGGACTCTCTGCAAACACCATATATTTT. This sequence encodes CASSQDLGGLSANTIYF.

The chain couples TRBV20-1 to TRBJ1-2; D not certain. Between the trimmed V and J ends, which lost 1 base and 6 bases, there was a span of 12 bases. The CDR3 is 13 residues long. Germline lookup yields CDR1 DFQATT and CDR2 SNEGSKA (reference sequence). The CDR3 loop is CSARAHGENGYTF. CDR3 DNA: TGCAGTGCTAGAGCGCACGGGGAAAATGGCTACACCTTC.

V gene TRBV2 combines with J gene TRBJ2-1; TRBD2 matches 9 bases. V gave up 10 bases and J gave up 4 bases; unmatched junction bases: 11. The CDR3 has 15 residues. The germline gives CDR1 SNHLY, CDR2 FYNNEI. The CDR3 loop is CATTSRSGGYNEQFF. CDR3 DNA: TGTGCCACTACCTCCCGGAGCGGGGGGTACAATGAGCAGTTCTTC.